Listed below are T cell receptor beta chains from one sample, sequenced in a study of cytomegalovirus exposure and HLA in healthy donors. Sequenced by immunoSEQ multiplex PCR; TCRdb stores in-frame clones only, minus some. The table has 110,000 or so clones, 65% to 75% seen once. The sequencing input was PBMCs. These TCRs come from a woman aged 40-49 years in good health and CMV-seropositive. The CDR3 runs from the conserved cysteine through the conserved F or W. The D gene is left open where the match is weak. The listing skips clone size in some rows; elsewhere it reads once, few, many or a size class.

clone_size j_call v_call d_call cdr3_nt cdr3_aa
NA TRBJ2-7 TRBV13 NA TGTGCCAGCAGCACCGGGACTGGCTACGAGCAGTACTTC CASSTGTGYEQYF
NA TRBJ2-1 TRBV27 NA TGTGCCAGCAGTTCTCACAGAAATGAGCAGTTCTTC CASSSHRNEQFF
NA TRBJ2-3 TRBV9 NA TGTGCCAGCAGCGTAGGATCCGGGAGTAGTACAGATACGCAGTATTTT CASSVGSGSSTDTQYF
NA TRBJ2-7 TRBV5-1 TRBD2 TGCGCCAGCAGCTCTGAAGGGCGGGGGTGGGGCGAGCAGTACTTC CASSSEGRGWGEQYF
NA TRBJ1-1 TRBV7-9 TRBD1 TGTGCCAGCAGCTACTCTGACAGGGGAACTGAAGCTTTCTTT CASSYSDRGTEAFF
NA TRBJ1-2 TRBV9 NA TGTGCCAGCAGCCTAGCAAACTATGGCTACACCTTC CASSLANYGYTF
NA TRBJ2-1 TRBV5-1 TRBD2 TGCGCCAGCAGGGAGGGGTTAGCGGGAGCTAGTGAGCAGTTCTTC CASREGLAGASEQFF
NA TRBJ2-3 TRBV11-3 NA TGTGCCAGCAGCTTAGGGAGAGATACGCAGTATTTT CASSLGRDTQYF
NA TRBJ1-1 TRBV7-6 NA TGTGCCAGCAGCTTAGTGGGGGAGGCTGAAGCTTTCTTT CASSLVGEAEAFF
NA TRBJ2-2 TRBV18 TRBD1 TGTGCCAGCTCACCGGACAGGGGGCTGCTGAACACCGGGGAGCTGTTTTTT CASSPDRGLLNTGELFF
NA TRBJ2-1 TRBV7-3 NA TGTGCCAGCAGCTTAAATTCTTACAATGAGCAGTTCTTC CASSLNSYNEQFF
NA TRBJ2-7 TRBV2 NA TGTGCCAGTGGTAGGGGGACCTACGAGCAGTACTTC CASGRGTYEQYF
once TRBJ1-1 TRBV4-1 TRBD1 TGCGCCAGCAGCAAACAGGGGGAAGCTTTCTTT CASSKQGEAFF
NA TRBJ1-1 TRBV27 NA TGTGCCAGCAGTCCCATCGGGGGGACATATGAAGCTTTCTTT CASSPIGGTYEAFF
NA TRBJ1-1 TRBV19 TRBD1 TGTGCCAGTAGTAGTGGGACAGGGCAGGGAATGAACACTGAAGCTTTCTTT CASSSGTGQGMNTEAFF
NA TRBJ1-1 TRBV6-6 TRBD1 TGTGCCAGCAGCCCCACCCACCCAGGGGGGAACACTGAAGCTTTCTTT CASSPTHPGGNTEAFF
NA TRBJ2-3 TRBV13 NA TGTGCCAGCAACTCCAACTCGATACCAGATACGCAGTATTTT CASNSNSIPDTQYF
NA TRBJ2-1 TRBV5-4 TRBD2 TGTGCCAGCAGCCGACTAGCGGACAATGAGCAGTTCTTC CASSRLADNEQFF
NA TRBJ2-5 TRBV4-2 NA TGTGCCAGCAGCCAAGAATCCGGACTCGGTGAGACCCAGTACTTC CASSQESGLGETQYF
NA TRBJ2-1 TRBV7-3 NA TGTGCCAGCAGCTCCGGGCCGTGGACTAATGAGCAGTTCTTC CASSSGPWTNEQFF
few TRBJ2-1 TRBV7-9 TRBD2 TGTGCCAGCAGCCCCAGCGGGAGGGCCAACAATGAGCAGTTCTTC CASSPSGRANNEQFF
NA TRBJ2-3 TRBV7-3 NA TGTGCCAGCAGCTGGAGGGAAACAGATACGCAGTATTTT CASSWRETDTQYF
NA TRBJ1-2 TRBV19 TRBD1 TGTGCCAGTAGTCCCGGGACAGGGGAATCGGGTCCCTATGGCTACACCTTC CASSPGTGESGPYGYTF
NA TRBJ2-7 TRBV11-2 TRBD1 TGTGCCAGCAGCTTAGTTACAGGGGGCGAGCAGTACTTC CASSLVTGGEQYF
NA TRBJ2-1 TRBV6-5 TRBD2 TGTGCCAGCAGCCCTCCTAGCGGCCCGCTGGTCTTC CASSPPSGPLVF
NA TRBJ2-3 TRBV7-8 NA TGTGCCAGCAGCTTAGCTAGCGTCACAGATACGCAGTATTTT CASSLASVTDTQYF
NA TRBJ1-5 TRBV30 NA TGTGCTTGGAGTGTGGGTCGGGTCAGCATGACAGATCAGCCCCAGCATTTT CAWSVGRVSMTDQPQHF
NA TRBJ2-7 TRBV2 NA TGTGCCAGCAGTGTCGGGGTACGAGAGGGATACGAGCAGTACTTC CASSVGVREGYEQYF
NA TRBJ2-7 TRBV5-1 NA TGCGCCAGCAGCTTGTTTCAGGGCTCCGACGAGCAGTACTTC CASSLFQGSDEQYF
NA TRBJ1-6 TRBV18 NA TGTGCCAGCTCGGGACAAATGGGGTCCCTCCACTTT CASSGQMGSLHF
NA TRBJ1-5 TRBV19 TRBD1 TGTGCCAGTAGATCCGGGACAGGACCCCTTAGCAATCAGCCCCAGCATTTT CASRSGTGPLSNQPQHF
NA TRBJ1-6 TRBV7-9 NA TGTGCCAGCAGGACAGACGGAACCAATTCACCCCTCCACTTT CASRTDGTNSPLHF
NA TRBJ1-4 TRBV30 NA TGTGCCTGGAGTGCCCCGACAGGTTGGAATGAAAAACTGTTTTTT CAWSAPTGWNEKLFF
few TRBJ1-2 TRBV29-1 NA TGCAGCGTTGAAAGCATTATCTATGGCTACACCTTC CSVESIIYGYTF
NA TRBJ2-5 TRBV7-8 TRBD1 TGTGCCAGCAGCCCGGGACAGGTAGAGACCCAGTACTTC CASSPGQVETQYF
NA TRBJ2-3 TRBV7-8 TRBD2 TGTGCCAGCAGCTTAGTCGGCGTGCGGGAGGTGACAGATACGCAGTATTTT CASSLVGVREVTDTQYF
NA TRBJ1-1 TRBV18 NA TGTGCCAGCTCACTCCGGCAAACCAGCACAGGGAACACTGAAGCTTTCTTT CASSLRQTSTGNTEAFF
NA TRBJ1-3 TRBV4-2 NA TGTGCCAGCAGCGGAACAGAGAGAAGCACCATATATTTT CASSGTERSTIYF
once TRBJ2-1 TRBV10-3 TRBD2 TGTGCCATCAGAAGCGGGAGGGCCAGTTTAGGTGGTGAGCAGTTCTTC CAIRSGRASLGGEQFF
NA TRBJ2-7 TRBV4-2 TRBD2 TGTGCCAGCAGCCACGGCGGGAGGTACGAGCAGTACTTC CASSHGGRYEQYF
NA TRBJ1-3 TRBV19 NA TGTGCCAGTAGTCGGGAGACGTACGCCTCTGGAAACACCATATATTTT CASSRETYASGNTIYF
NA TRBJ1-1 TRBV7-9 TRBD1 TGTGCCAGCAGCTCGGGACAGGGGCAGGCTGAAGCTTTCTTT CASSSGQGQAEAFF
NA TRBJ2-1 TRBV2 TRBD2 TGTGCCAGCAGTCCGGGAGGGCCAGACAATGAGCAGTTCTTC CASSPGGPDNEQFF
NA TRBJ1-5 TRBV6-5 NA TGTGCCAGCAGTTACTCCGAGAGCCGTCCCCAGCATTTT CASSYSESRPQHF
NA TRBJ2-7 TRBV5-4 TRBD1 TGTGCCAGCAGCGATCCACAGGGGGTCCCCTACGAGCAGTACTTC CASSDPQGVPYEQYF
NA TRBJ1-1 TRBV5-8 TRBD1 TGTGCCAGCAGCTTGGACAGGGGGGGCACTGAAGCTTTCTTT CASSLDRGGTEAFF
NA TRBJ1-5 TRBV7-2 NA TGTGCCAGCAGCTTCCGACGGGAGAATCAGCCCCAGCATTTT CASSFRRENQPQHF
NA TRBJ2-1 TRBV7-9 NA TGTGCCAGCAGCTCGGGGTCGACTGTTGAGCAGTTCTTC CASSSGSTVEQFF
NA TRBJ2-5 TRBV5-8 NA TGTGCCAGCAGCTCGCCCGGGGAGTTGGAGACCCAGTACTTC CASSSPGELETQYF
NA TRBJ1-1 TRBV6-5 NA TGTGCCAGCAGGGGCGGGGGGCTGAACACTGAAGCTTTCTTT CASRGGGLNTEAFF
NA TRBJ2-3 TRBV29-1 NA TGCAGCGGGACCCTCGGGGCAGATACGCAGTATTTT CSGTLGADTQYF
NA TRBJ1-3 TRBV6-6 NA TGTGCCAGCAGCTCAACTAGCTCTGGAAACACCATATATTTT CASSSTSSGNTIYF
NA TRBJ1-2 TRBV15 NA TGTGCCACCAGCAGATCCAGCGGGGGGGCCTATGGCTACACCTTC CATSRSSGGAYGYTF
NA TRBJ2-3 TRBV5-1 TRBD1 TGCGCCAGCACCCAACAGGGGATTAGCACAGATACGCAGTATTTT CASTQQGISTDTQYF
NA TRBJ2-7 TRBV5-3 TRBD1 TGTGCTAGAAGCGCGCGACAGGGGCAGGGATGCTACGAGCAGTACTTC CARSARQGQGCYEQYF
NA TRBJ2-7 TRBV23-1 TRBD2 TGCGCCAGCAGTCGGAACGGGGGGGGGATCTACGAGCAGTACTTC CASSRNGGGIYEQYF
NA TRBJ2-7 TRBV29-1 TRBD2 TGCAGCGGGAAGGACCAACTAGCGGGGGCTCCCTACGAGCAGTACTTC CSGKDQLAGAPYEQYF
NA TRBJ2-7 TRBV6-5 NA TGTGCCAGCAGTTTGCAGGGTCGCGAGCAGTACTTC CASSLQGREQYF
NA TRBJ1-5 TRBV6-5 NA TGTGCCAGCAGAAAAGGGACTGGTTTCAACTGGCCCCAGCATTTT CASRKGTGFNWPQHF
few TRBJ2-3 TRBV30 TRBD1 TGTGCCTGGGGGGGCACAGGGGCCCCCACAGATACGCAGTATTTT CAWGGTGAPTDTQYF